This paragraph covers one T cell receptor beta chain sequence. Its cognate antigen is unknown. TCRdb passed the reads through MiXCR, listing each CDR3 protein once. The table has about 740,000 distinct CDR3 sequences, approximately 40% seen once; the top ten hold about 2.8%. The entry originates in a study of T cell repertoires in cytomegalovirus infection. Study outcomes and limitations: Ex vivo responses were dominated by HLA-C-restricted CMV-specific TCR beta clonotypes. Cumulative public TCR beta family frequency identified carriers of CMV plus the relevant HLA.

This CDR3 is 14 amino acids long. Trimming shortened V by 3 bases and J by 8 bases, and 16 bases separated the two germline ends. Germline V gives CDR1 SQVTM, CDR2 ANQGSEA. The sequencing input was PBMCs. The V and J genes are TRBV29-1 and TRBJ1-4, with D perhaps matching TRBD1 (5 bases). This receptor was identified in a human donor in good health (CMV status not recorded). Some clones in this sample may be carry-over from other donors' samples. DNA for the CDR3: TGCAGCGTTGATCCCCAGGGTAGCGGGGAAAAACTGTTTTTT. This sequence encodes CSVDPQGSGEKLFF.